This T cell receptor (beta chain) was found in a study of vaccination effects on CD4 cells after COVID-19. On this clone: Its antigen is as yet unknown.

The CDR3 is made up of 16 amino acids. The V gene's germline CDR1 is SGHRS and CDR2 YFSETQ. The ends lost 4 bases at V and 5 bases at J; junction bases unmatched: 8. The table came from immunoSEQ multiplex PCR; TCRdb's copy has only in-frame clones and leaves some out. The sample gives more than 30,000 clones, 65% to 75% of which show up once; about 3% is in the top ten. Scientists isolated CD4+ T cells after a roughly 10-day culture period ended. V usage is TRBV5-1 and J usage is TRBJ1-4; 10 nucleotides line up with TRBD1. This sample comprised CD4+ T cells from PBMCs cultured without peptide, obtained before COVID-19 vaccination. This TCR came from a human donor who received a COVID-19 vaccine. CDR3: CASSQVTGQGNEKLFF. The CDR3 nucleotides read TGCGCCAGCAGCCAAGTTACGGGACAGGGGAATGAAAAACTGTTTTTT.